Listed below are T cell receptor beta chains from one sample, sequenced in a study of CD8 T cells in Susac syndrome. TCRdb passed the immunoSEQ multiplex PCR reads through MiXCR, listing each CDR3 protein once. The table has 85,000 to 130,000 distinct CDR3 sequences, approximately 94% seen once. The sequenced material came from CD8+ T cells from PBMCs. The receptors were gathered from a human donor with Susac syndrome. The CDR3 runs from the conserved cysteine through the conserved F or W. A D gene is named only where the DNA matches it firmly. Where a row states a size, it is once, few, many or the class of an expanded clone; other rows omit it.

TRBV12-3/TRBV12-4	TRBJ1-1	once	NA	CASSRAGGGTEAFF	TGTGCCAGCAGTCGAGCCGGAGGGGGCACTGAAGCTTTCTTT
TRBV20-1	TRBJ2-5	NA	NA	CSARDGGGQGAWETQYF	TGCAGTGCTAGAGATGGGGGAGGGCAGGGGGCGTGGGAGACCCAGTACTTC
TRBV12-3/TRBV12-4	TRBJ2-1	once	NA	CASSLAYNEQFF	TGTGCCAGCAGTTTAGCGTACAATGAGCAGTTCTTC
TRBV4-1	TRBJ2-7	NA	NA	CASSQEGDGDEQYF	TGCGCCAGCAGCCAAGAAGGGGATGGGGACGAGCAGTACTTC
TRBV5-1	TRBJ2-5	NA	NA	CASSPGEIQETQYF	TGCGCCAGCAGCCCCGGGGAGATCCAAGAGACCCAGTACTTC
TRBV9	TRBJ2-5	NA	NA	CASSVGGGKETQYF	TGTGCCAGCAGCGTTGGAGGGGGTAAAGAGACCCAGTACTTC
TRBV6-2/TRBV6-3	TRBJ2-1	NA	NA	CASSKLELDEQFF	TGTGCCAGCAGTAAACTGGAATTGGATGAGCAGTTCTTC
TRBV7-9	TRBJ1-1	NA	NA	CASSPPAGTEAFF	TGTGCCAGCAGCCCCCCTGCCGGGACCGAAGCTTTCTTT
TRBV3-1	TRBJ2-3	NA	NA	CASSQATGEADTQYF	TGTGCCAGCAGCCAAGCCACAGGGGAGGCAGATACGCAGTATTTT
TRBV25-1	TRBJ2-1	NA	NA	CASSVGTHNEQFF	TGTGCCAGCAGTGTCGGGACCCACAATGAGCAGTTCTTC
TRBV3-1	TRBJ2-1	NA	NA	CASSQETREQFF	TGTGCCAGCAGCCAAGAGACTCGGGAGCAGTTCTTC
TRBV4-1	TRBJ2-1	NA	NA	CASSQDARRYNEQFF	TGCGCCAGCAGCCAAGACGCACGGCGATACAATGAGCAGTTCTTC
TRBV6-1	TRBJ1-5	NA	NA	CASSEDPTDNQPQHF	TGTGCCAGCAGTGAAGATCCGACAGATAATCAGCCCCAGCATTTT
TRBV7-9	TRBJ2-1	NA	TRBD1	CASSRTGDEQFF	TGTGCCAGCAGCAGGACAGGGGATGAGCAGTTCTTC
TRBV9	TRBJ2-1	NA	NA	CASSGNPSSYNEQFF	TGTGCCAGCAGCGGTAACCCAAGCTCCTACAATGAGCAGTTCTTC
TRBV27	TRBJ2-1	NA	NA	CATQSWTSSNEQFF	TGTGCCACCCAATCCTGGACTTCCTCCAATGAGCAGTTCTTC
TRBV14	TRBJ1-2	NA	NA	CASSQDRRGNVRGYTF	TGTGCCAGCAGCCAAGATCGACGGGGGAACGTGCGTGGCTACACCTTC
TRBV14	TRBJ2-3	NA	NA	CASSRDRDGGDTQYF	TGTGCCAGCAGCCGAGACCGGGACGGCGGGGATACGCAGTATTTT
TRBV12-3/TRBV12-4	TRBJ2-2	NA	NA	CASSFGDGELFF	TGTGCCAGCAGTTTTGGGGACGGGGAGCTGTTTTTT
TRBV7-7	TRBJ2-1	NA	NA	CASSSTLAVYNEQFF	TGTGCCAGCAGCTCCACTTTGGCCGTGTACAATGAGCAGTTCTTC
TRBV10-3	TRBJ2-3	NA	NA	CAISDLRSLSTDTQYF	TGTGCCATCAGTGACTTAAGGAGTCTCTCCACAGATACGCAGTATTTT
TRBV6-2/TRBV6-3	TRBJ2-7	NA	NA	CASSYSKESRAYEQYF	TGTGCCAGCAGTTACTCGAAGGAATCCCGGGCCTACGAGCAGTACTTC
TRBV27	TRBJ2-1	once	NA	CASSLPGRGTFF	TGTGCCAGCAGTCTACCGGGCCGAGGGACGTTCTTC
TRBV13	TRBJ2-7	once	NA	CASSPLPGGDEQYF	TGTGCCAGCAGCCCCCTCCCAGGTGGTGACGAGCAGTACTTC
TRBV5-4	TRBJ2-3	NA	TRBD2	CASSPRERGSTDTQYF	TGTGCCAGCAGTCCCCGGGAGCGGGGTAGCACAGATACGCAGTATTTT
TRBV18	TRBJ1-1	NA	NA	CASSSDRISFF	TGTGCCAGCTCGTCGGACAGAATATCTTTCTTT
TRBV5-4	TRBJ2-7	NA	NA	CASSHSPNEQYF	TGTGCCAGCAGCCATAGCCCTAACGAGCAGTACTTC